The TCR beta chain under discussion was sequenced for a study of blood T cell repertoires in COVID-19. Sequencing used immunoSEQ multiplex PCR; TCRdb keeps in-frame clones, though not all of them. The profile covers about 130,000 clones, with roughly four fifths appearing a single time and about 17% taken by the ten largest. Per germline, CDR1 LNHDA and CDR2 SQIVND (reference sequence). The CDR3 is 14 residues long. V shed 4 bases and J 7 bases; nucleotides not matched to a gene: 8. Sequencing input: peripheral blood. The rearrangement links TRBV19 to TRBJ2-7; TRBD1 matches at 9 bases. This receptor was identified in a woman aged 45-60 years with acute or convalescent COVID-19. CDR3 in amino acids: CASSTSRGTGEQYF. In DNA form, the CDR3 reads TGTGCCAGTAGTACCTCTCGAGGGACAGGGGAGCAGTACTTC.